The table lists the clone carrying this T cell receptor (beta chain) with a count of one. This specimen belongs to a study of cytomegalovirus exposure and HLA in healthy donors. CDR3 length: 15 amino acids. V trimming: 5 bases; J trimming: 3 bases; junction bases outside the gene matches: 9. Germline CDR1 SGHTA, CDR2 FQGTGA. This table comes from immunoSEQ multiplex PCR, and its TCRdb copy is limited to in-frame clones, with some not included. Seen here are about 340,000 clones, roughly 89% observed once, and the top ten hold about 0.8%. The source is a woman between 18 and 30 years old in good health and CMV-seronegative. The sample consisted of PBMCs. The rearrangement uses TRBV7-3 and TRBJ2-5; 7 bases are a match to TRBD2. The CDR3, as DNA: TGTGCCAGCAGCCCCGCTGCGGGAGCGGAAGAGACCCAGTACTTC. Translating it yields CASSPAAGAEETQYF. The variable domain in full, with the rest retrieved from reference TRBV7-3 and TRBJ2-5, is GAGVSQTPSNKVTEKGKYVELRCDPISGHTALYWYRQSLGQGPEFLIYFQGTGAADDSGLPNDRFFAVRPEGSVSTLKIQRTERGDSAVYLCASSPAAGAEETQYFGPGTRLLVL.